This T cell receptor (beta chain) was profiled in a study of T cell responses to AZD1222 COVID-19 vaccine. Study-wide points: Scientists sampled the repertoires only once the peak T cell response had passed. White British people made up most donors, females outnumbered males, and clonal diversity was possibly underestimated.

From germline, CDR1 is SGHDT and CDR2 YYEEEE. The V segment lost 4 bases and the J segment 8 bases; nucleotides outside the gene matches: 12. This CDR3 is 16 amino acids long. About this clone: What it binds is unknown.

The protocol was immunoSEQ multiplex PCR, while the TCRdb copy is restricted to in-frame clones and leaves out a portion. The sample has about 190,000 clones; approximately 90% are singletons. This sequence joins TRBV5-6 and TRBJ1-1; 12 nucleotides line up with TRBD1. The source of this sequence is an adult in good health. Sequences were derived from peripheral blood, sampled on day 0 of AZD1222 vaccination. The CDR3: CASSTGTGGVLGEAFF. CDR3 coding DNA: TGTGCCAGCAGCACCGGGACAGGGGGCGTTTTGGGGGAAGCTTTCTTT.